This note documents a single T cell receptor (beta chain) sequence. As handled by the study authors: Reference gene primers were amplified, and this amplification served to estimate nucleated cell counts. Clones were sequenced by immunoSEQ multiplex PCR, and TCRdb holds only the in-frame ones, with some missing. V, J and clone size reflect that table, while D and trimming were determined from the DNA. The sample includes some 130,000 clones, roughly 84% of them seen just once. The record originates from a study of blood T cell repertoires in COVID-19. Overall study context: Spain, Italy and the United States supplied samples that represented acute and convalescent COVID-19. T cells, B-cell-depleted T cells, or PBMCs provided the cDNA or gDNA that served as material.

Germline-derived CDR1 and CDR2 are MNHEY and SVGAGI. Trimming took 5 bases from V and 0 from J, leaving 10 bases between them. The CDR3 sequence is 14 residues long. What was sequenced was peripheral blood. This receptor was identified in a woman in her 30s who had recovered from COVID-19. V and J are TRBV6-5 and TRBJ1-2; D uncertain. CDR3 in amino acids: CASSRTSSNYGYTF. The CDR3 DNA follows: TGTGCCAGCAGTCGGACTTCATCTAACTATGGCTACACCTTC.